The 9 T cell receptor beta chains presented below share a single source sample, sequenced in a study of T cells in women clearing cervical HPV infection. Profiling relied on immunoSEQ multiplex PCR, and the TCRdb table lists in-frame clones only, not all of them. This sample's clone table lists approximately 12,000 clones. Sequenced sample: blood buffy coat. The origin of the receptors is a woman between 18 and 70 years old with a cervical HPV16 infection that either progressed to CIN3+ or cleared (not recorded which).

Comment on this clone: With the read ending 3 residues before the CDR3 end, the germline J gene is used to fill in that end. The V and J genes are TRBV29-1 and TRBJ2-3; TRBD1 matches at 7 bases. The CDR3 length is 12 residues. CDR1 and CDR2 (germline): SQVTM, ANQGSEA. The chain's CDR3 is CSVRGSNQPQYF. Partial CDR3 DNA: TGCAGCGTCAGGGGGAGTAATCAGCCG.

On this clone itself: The read is 3 residues too short to cover the CDR3 end, so that end is filled in from the germline J gene. The J gene is TRBJ2-3, the V gene TRBV20-1; 7 bases are shared with TRBD1. Looked up from germline, CDR1 is DFQATT and CDR2 is SNEGSKA (reference sequence). CDR3 length: 13 residues. The CDR3 DNA, read in part, is TGCAGTGCCCGGACAGGCGGCCAAGAGACG. It yields the protein CSARTGGQET. The whole CDR3 sequence reads CSARTGGQETQYF.

The part of the CDR3 DNA that was read is TGTGCCTGGAGCCAAAGGGCCCGGCTATACTATGGC. Residues: CAWSQRARLYYG. The full CDR3 protein reads CAWSQRARLYYGYTF. The chain uses TRBV30 and TRBJ1-2; D is unclear. The read gets to within 3 residues of the CDR3 end, and the germline J gene fills in the rest. Germline V CDR1 and CDR2: GTSNPN, SVGIG (reference sequence). V was shortened by 3 bases and J by 3 bases, with 17 bases between the two germline ends. The CDR3 is 15 residues long. Looking up the rest from reference TRBV30 and TRBJ1-2 gives the full variable domain: SQTIHQWPATLVQPVGSPLSLECTVEGTSNPNLYWYRQAAGRGLQLLFYSVGIGQISSEVPQNLSASRPQDRQFILSSKKLLLSDSGFYLCAWSQRARLYYGYTFGSGTRLTVV.

Notes on this clone: The sequenced fragment ends 3 residues before the CDR3 boundary, so the rest is inferred from the germline J gene. The genes are TRBV10-1 and TRBJ1-1, with D perhaps TRBD1 (6 bases). Germline-derived CDR1 and CDR2 are WNHNN and SYGVQD (reference sequence). The CDR3 contains 15 residues. V dropped 1 base and J dropped 1 base, with 10 bases sitting between them. The part of the CDR3 DNA that was read is TGCGCCAGCAGTGAGTTTCAGGGGACGAACACTGAA. Its translation is CASSEFQGTNTE. The CDR3 in its entirety is CASSEFQGTNTEAFF.

This clone counts as medium-sized by frequency. The read terminates 3 residues before the CDR3 end, so the remaining end is supplied by the germline J gene. The gene calls are TRBV20-1 and TRBJ2-7, with TRBD1 matching 8 bases. The CDR3 covers 14 residues. With 6 bases clipped from V and 5 bases from J, the junction kept 12 bases outside the gene matches. Germline CDR1 reads DFQATT; CDR2 reads SNEGSKA (reference sequence). The CDR3 here is CSARQGSSLDEQYF. The part of the CDR3 DNA that was read is TGCAGTGCCAGACAGGGGTCCTCCCTCGACGAG.

This clone is medium-sized by frequency. The read finishes 3 residues shy of the CDR3 end, and the germline J gene is used to complete it. The rearrangement joins TRBV14 to TRBJ2-3; D unresolved. Per germline, CDR1 SGHDN and CDR2 FVKESK. The CDR3 has 12 amino acids. V was pared by 1 base and J by 3 bases, with 2 bases between. The DNA read from the CDR3 is TGTGCCAGCAGCCAAGCGACAGATACG. It translates to CASSQATDT. In full, the CDR3 reads CASSQATDTQYF.

On this clone itself: The read gets to within 3 residues of the CDR3 end, and the germline J gene fills in the rest. This chain connects TRBV18 to TRBJ2-3; 7 positions agree with TRBD2. Germline lookup yields CDR1 KGHSH and CDR2 LQKENI. The CDR3 totals 14 residues. Trimming cost V 2 bases and J 3 bases; bases outside gene matches: 2. The CDR3 DNA, read in part, is TGTGCCAGCTCACCAGAACTAGCGACAGATACG. Translation: CASSPELATDT. The CDR3 in its entirety is CASSPELATDTQYF.

The CDR3 protein is CSVEEGPGLASDTQYF. Incomplete CDR3 DNA: TGCAGCGTTGAAGAAGGACCGGGACTAGCGTCAGATACG. The chain is built from TRBV29-1 and TRBJ2-3, with 10 bases matching TRBD2. The CDR3 extends 3 residues past the end of the read, so its final part is completed from the germline J gene. With 0 bases clipped from V and 4 bases from J, the junction kept 7 bases outside the gene matches. Per germline, CDR1 SQVTM and CDR2 ANQGSEA. This CDR3 has 16 residues.

With respect to this clone: The sequence runs out 3 residues before the end of the CDR3; the remainder is reconstructed from the germline J gene. The chain combines TRBV30 with TRBJ2-2; D is unclear. Germline lookup yields CDR1 GTSNPN and CDR2 SVGIG (reference sequence). This CDR3 is built from 13 residues. The CDR3: CAWGRNAGEKLFF. The sequenced part of the CDR3 DNA is TGTGCCTGGGGTAGGAACGCAGGTGAAAAG.